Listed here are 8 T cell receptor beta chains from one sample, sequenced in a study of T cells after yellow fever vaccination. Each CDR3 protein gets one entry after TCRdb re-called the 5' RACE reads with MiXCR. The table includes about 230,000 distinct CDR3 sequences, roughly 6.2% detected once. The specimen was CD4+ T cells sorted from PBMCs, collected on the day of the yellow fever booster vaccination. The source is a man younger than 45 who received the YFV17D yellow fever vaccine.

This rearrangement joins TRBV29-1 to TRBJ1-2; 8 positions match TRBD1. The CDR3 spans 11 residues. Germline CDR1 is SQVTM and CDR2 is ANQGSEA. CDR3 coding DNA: TGCAGTGGGGGACAGGAGGATGGCTACACCTTC. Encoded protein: CSGGQEDGYTF.

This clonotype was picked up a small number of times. CDR3 protein: CASSFPLTSISGNTIYF. The CDR3 bases are TGTGCCAGCAGCTTCCCATTGACAAGTATCTCTGGAAACACCATATATTTT. The rearrangement uses TRBV7-2 and TRBJ1-3; no firm D call. V was cut by 3 bases and J by 0 bases, with 15 bases left in between. The CDR3 contains 17 residues. Looked up from germline, CDR1 is SGHTA and CDR2 is FQGNSA.

The CDR3 is CASSSPDRASYEQYF. The CDR3 nucleotides are TGTGCCAGCAGCTCCCCGGACAGGGCCTCCTACGAGCAGTACTTC. The chain links TRBV7-9 to TRBJ2-7, with 8 bases matching TRBD1. The J segment lost 0 bases and the V segment lost 4 bases, leaving 5 bases of the junction unmatched. This CDR3 region has 15 residues. CDR1 SEHNR and CDR2 FQNEAQ come from the germline V gene (reference sequence).

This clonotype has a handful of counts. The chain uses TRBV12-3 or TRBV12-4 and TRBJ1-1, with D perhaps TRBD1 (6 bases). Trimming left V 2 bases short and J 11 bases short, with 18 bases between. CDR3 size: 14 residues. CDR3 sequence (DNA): TGTGCCAGCAGTTTAAGTAACAGGGCCTCGGGGGCTTTCTTT. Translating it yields CASSLSNRASGAFF.

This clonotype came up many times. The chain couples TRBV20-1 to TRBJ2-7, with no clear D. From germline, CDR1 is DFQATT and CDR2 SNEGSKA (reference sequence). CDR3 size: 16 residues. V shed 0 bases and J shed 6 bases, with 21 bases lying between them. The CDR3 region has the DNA TGCAGTGCTAGAGAACGGCGGAATTTATTATCATCCGAGCAGTACTTC. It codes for CSARERRNLLSSEQYF.

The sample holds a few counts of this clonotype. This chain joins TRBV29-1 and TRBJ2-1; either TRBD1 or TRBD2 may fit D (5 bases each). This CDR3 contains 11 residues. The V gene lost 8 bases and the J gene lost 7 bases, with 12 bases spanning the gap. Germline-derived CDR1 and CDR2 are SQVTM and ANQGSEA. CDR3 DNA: TGCAGCACCGAGGGGTATAATGAGCAGTTCTTC. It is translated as CSTEGYNEQFF.

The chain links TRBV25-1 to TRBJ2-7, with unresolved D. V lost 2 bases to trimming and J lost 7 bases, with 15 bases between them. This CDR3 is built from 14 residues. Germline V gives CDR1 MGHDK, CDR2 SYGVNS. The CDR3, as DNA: TGTGCCAGCAGTGAAGCCGGGTCCCCCAGGGAGCAGTACTTC. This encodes CASSEAGSPREQYF.

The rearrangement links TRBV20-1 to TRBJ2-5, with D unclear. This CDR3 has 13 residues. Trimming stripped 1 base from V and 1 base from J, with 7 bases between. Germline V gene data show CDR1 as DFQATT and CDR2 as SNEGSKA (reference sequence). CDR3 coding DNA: TGCAGTGCTAGAGTATTTATCCAAGAGACCCAGTACTTC. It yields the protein CSARVFIQETQYF.